The clone carrying this TCR beta chain was counted between two and nine times. Described time point: sample taken at primary tumor resection. Frozen PBMC, nontumor lung or tumor provided whole RNA, which was sequenced unsorted. CDR3 size: 12 residues. V shed 6 bases and J shed 0 bases, with 6 bases lying between them. Germline CDR1 SEHNR, CDR2 FQNEAQ (reference sequence). Using its own MiXCR run on the 5' RACE reads, TCRdb lists one record per CDR3 protein. The profile shows more than 50,000 distinct CDR3 sequences, over 5.5% of them singletons. This sample was taken from a study of spatial heterogeneity in lung cancer.

The rearrangement joins TRBV7-9 to TRBJ2-7; D is undetermined. The receptor comes from a female donor with early-stage non-small cell lung cancer. Sequences were derived from PBMCs, sampled at surgery. CDR3 sequence (DNA): TGTGCCAGCAGGGGAAACTCCTACGAGCAGTACTTC. As protein: CASRGNSYEQYF.